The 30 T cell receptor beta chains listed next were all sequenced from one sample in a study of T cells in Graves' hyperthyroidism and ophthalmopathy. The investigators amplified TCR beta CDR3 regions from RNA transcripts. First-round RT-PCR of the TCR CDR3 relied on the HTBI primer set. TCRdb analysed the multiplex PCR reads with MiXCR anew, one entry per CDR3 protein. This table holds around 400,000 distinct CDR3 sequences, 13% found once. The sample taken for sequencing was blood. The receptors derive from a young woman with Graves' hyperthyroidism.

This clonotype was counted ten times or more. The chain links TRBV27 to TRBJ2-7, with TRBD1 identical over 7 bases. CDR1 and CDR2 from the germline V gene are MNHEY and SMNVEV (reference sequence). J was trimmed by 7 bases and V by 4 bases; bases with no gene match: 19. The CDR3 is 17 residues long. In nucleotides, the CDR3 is TGTGCCAGCAGTTCCGAATATACAGGGGACGTTTTGAGGGAGCAGTACTTC. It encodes CASSSEYTGDVLREQYF.

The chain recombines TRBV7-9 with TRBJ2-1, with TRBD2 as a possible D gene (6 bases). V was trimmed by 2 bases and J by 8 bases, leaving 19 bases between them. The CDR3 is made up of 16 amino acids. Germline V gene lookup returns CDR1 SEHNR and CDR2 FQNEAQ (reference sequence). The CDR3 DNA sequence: TGTGCCAGCAGCTTAATGGGGCAGGGACCGGGGGATGAGCAGTTCTTC. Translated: CASSLMGQGPGDEQFF.

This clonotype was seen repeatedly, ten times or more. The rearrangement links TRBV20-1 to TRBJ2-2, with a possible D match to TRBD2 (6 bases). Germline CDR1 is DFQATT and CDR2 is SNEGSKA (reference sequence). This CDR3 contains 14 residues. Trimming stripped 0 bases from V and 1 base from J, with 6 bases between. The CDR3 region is CSARDGGNTGELFF. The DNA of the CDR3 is TGCAGTGCTAGAGACGGGGGGAACACCGGGGAGCTGTTTTTT.

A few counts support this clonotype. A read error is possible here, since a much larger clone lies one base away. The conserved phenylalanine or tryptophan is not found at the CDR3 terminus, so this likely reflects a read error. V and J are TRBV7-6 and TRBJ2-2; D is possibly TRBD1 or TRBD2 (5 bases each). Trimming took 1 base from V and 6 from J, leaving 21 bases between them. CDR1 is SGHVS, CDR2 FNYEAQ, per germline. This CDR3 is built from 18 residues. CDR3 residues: CASSLEVFGGPWAGELFL. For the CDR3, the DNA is TGTGCCAGCAGCTTAGAGGTTTTTGGGGGACCATGGGCCGGGGAGCTGTTTCTT.

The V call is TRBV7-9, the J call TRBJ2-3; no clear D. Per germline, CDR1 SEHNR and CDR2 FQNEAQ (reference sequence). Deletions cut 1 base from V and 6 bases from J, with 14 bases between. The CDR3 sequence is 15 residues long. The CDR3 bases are TGTGCCAGCAGCTTAGTGCTTGTGTTAGGGGATACGCAGTATTTT. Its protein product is CASSLVLVLGDTQYF. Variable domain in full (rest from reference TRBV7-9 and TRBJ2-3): DTGVSQNPRHKITKRGQNVTFRCDPISEHNRLYWYRQTLGQGPEFLTYFQNEAQLEKSRLLSDRFSAERPKGSFSTLEIQRTEQGDSAMYLCASSLVLVLGDTQYFGPGTRLTVL.

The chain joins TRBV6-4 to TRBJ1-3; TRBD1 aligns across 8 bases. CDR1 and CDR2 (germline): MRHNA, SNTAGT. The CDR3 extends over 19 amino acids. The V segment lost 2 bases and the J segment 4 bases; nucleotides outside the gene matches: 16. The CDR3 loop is CASSDPPRSRGPFGNTIYF. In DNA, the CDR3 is TGTGCCAGCAGTGACCCCCCGCGGAGCAGGGGGCCATTCGGAAACACCATATATTTT.

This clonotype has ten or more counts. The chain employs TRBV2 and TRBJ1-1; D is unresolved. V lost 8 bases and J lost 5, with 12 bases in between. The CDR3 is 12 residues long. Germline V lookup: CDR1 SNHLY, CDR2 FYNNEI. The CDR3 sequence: CASDAPQTEAFF. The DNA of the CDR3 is TGTGCCAGCGACGCACCGCAGACTGAAGCTTTCTTT.

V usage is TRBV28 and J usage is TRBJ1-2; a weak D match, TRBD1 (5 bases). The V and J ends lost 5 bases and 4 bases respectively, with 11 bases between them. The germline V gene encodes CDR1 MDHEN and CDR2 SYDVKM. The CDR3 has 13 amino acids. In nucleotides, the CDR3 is TGTGCCAGCAGTGTAACAGGAGGCTATGGCTACACCTTC. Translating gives CASSVTGGYGYTF.

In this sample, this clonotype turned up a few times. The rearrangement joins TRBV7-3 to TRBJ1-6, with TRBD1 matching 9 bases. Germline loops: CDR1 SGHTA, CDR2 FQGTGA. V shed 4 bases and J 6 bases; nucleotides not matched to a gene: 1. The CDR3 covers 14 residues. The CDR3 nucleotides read TGTGCCAGCAGCTCACAGGGGGCTAATTCACCCCTCCACTTT. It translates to CASSSQGANSPLHF.

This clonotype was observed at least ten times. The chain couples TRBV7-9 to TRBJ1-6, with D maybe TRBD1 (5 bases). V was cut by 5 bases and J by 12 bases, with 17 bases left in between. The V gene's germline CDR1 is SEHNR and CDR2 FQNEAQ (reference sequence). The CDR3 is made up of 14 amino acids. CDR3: CASSPTGIGLPLHF. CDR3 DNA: TGTGCCAGCAGCCCAACAGGAATTGGGTTACCCCTCCACTTT.

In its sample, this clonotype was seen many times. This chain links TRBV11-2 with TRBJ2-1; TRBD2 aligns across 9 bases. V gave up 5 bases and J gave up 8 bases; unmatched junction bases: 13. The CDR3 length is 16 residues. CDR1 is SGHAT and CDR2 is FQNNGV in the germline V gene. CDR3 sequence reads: CASSQWAGGPQDEQFF. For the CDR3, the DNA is TGTGCCAGCAGCCAATGGGCGGGGGGGCCTCAGGATGAGCAGTTCTTC.

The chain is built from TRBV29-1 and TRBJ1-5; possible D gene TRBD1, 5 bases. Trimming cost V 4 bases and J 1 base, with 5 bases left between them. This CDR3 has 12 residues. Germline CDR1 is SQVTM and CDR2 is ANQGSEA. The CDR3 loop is CSVGGSNQPQHF. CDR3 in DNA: TGCAGCGTTGGGGGGAGCAATCAGCCCCAGCATTTT.

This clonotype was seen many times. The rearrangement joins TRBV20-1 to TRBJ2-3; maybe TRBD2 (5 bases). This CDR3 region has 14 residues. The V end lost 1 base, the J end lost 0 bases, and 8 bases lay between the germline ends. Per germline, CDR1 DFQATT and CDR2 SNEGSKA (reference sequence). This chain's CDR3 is CSARARTSTDTQYF. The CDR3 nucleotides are TGCAGTGCTAGAGCTCGGACTAGCACAGATACGCAGTATTTT.

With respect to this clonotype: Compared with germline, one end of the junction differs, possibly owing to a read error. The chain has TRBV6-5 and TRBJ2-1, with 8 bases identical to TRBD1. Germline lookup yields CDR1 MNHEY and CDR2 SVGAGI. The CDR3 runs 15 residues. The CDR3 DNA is TGTGCCAGCAGTTTAACAGGGGGGTCCTACAATGAGCAGCTCTTC. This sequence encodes CASSLTGGSYNEQLF.

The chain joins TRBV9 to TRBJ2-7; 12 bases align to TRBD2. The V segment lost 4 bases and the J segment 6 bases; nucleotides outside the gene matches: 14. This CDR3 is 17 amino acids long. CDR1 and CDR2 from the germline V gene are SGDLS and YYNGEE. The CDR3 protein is CASSITSGLAGIGEQYF. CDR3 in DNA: TGTGCCAGCAGCATTACGTCTGGACTAGCGGGAATCGGCGAGCAGTACTTC. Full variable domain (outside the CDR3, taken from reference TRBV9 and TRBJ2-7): DSGVTQTPKHLITATGQRVTLRCSPRSGDLSVYWYQQSLDQGLQFLIQYYNGEERAKGNILERFSAQQFPDLHSELNLSSLELGDSALYFCASSITSGLAGIGEQYFGPGTRLTVT.

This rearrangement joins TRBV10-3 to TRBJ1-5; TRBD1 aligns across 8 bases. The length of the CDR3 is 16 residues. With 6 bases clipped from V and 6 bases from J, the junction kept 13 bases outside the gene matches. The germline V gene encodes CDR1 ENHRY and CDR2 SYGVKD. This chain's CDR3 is CAISQGALGSGQPQHF. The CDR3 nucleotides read TGTGCCATCAGCCAGGGGGCCCTTGGGTCGGGTCAGCCCCAGCATTTT.

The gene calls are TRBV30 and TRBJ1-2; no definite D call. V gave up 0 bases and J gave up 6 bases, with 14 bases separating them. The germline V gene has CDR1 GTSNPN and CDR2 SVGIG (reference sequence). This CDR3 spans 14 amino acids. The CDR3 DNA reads TGTGCCTGGAGTGTTAGCGGAGAGAGTCATGGCTACACCTTC. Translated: CAWSVSGESHGYTF.

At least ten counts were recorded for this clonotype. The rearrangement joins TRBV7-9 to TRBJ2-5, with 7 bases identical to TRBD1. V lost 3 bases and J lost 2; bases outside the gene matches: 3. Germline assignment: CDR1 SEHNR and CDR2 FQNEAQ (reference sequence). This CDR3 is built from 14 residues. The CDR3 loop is CASSFPRGQETQYF. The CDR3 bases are TGTGCCAGCAGCTTTCCCAGGGGGCAAGAGACCCAGTACTTC.

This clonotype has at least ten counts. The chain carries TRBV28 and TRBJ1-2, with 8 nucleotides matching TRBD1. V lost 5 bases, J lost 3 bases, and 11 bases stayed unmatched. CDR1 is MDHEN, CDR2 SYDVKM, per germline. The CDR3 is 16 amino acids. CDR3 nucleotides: TGTGCCAGCAGTCAAGACCCGCGACAGGGGTACTATGGCTACACCTTC. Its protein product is CASSQDPRQGYYGYTF.

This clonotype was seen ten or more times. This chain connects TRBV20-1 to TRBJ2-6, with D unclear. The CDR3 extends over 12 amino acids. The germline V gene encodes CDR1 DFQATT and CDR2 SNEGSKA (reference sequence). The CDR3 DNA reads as TGCAGCGCCAGTTCGGGGGCCAACGTCCTGACTTTC. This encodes CSASSGANVLTF.

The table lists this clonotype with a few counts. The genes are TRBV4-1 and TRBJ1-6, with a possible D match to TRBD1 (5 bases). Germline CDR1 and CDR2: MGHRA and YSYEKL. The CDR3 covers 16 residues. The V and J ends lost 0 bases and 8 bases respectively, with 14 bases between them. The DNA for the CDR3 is TGCGCCAGCAGCCAAGAACGGGGGTTTATGGATTCACCCCTCCACTTT. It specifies CASSQERGFMDSPLHF.

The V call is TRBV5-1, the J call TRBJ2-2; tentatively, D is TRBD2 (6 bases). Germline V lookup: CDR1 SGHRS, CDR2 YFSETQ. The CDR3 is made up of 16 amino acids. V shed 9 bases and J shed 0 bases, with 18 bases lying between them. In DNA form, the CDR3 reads TGCGCCACCACTGGATGGGGGGAAACGAACACCGGGGAGCTGTTTTTT. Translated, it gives CATTGWGETNTGELFF.

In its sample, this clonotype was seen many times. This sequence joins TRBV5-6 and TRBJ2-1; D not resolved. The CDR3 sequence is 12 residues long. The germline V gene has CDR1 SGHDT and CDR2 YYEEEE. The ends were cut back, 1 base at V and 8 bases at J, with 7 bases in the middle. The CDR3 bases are TGTGCCAGCAGCTTGACCTGGGATGAGCAGTTCTTC. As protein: CASSLTWDEQFF.

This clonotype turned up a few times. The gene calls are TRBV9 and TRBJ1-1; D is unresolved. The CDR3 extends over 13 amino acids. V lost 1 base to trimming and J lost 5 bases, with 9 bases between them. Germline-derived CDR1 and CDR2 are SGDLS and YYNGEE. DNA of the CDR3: TGTGCCAGCAGCGTATGGAGCGGGACTGAAGCTTTCTTT. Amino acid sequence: CASSVWSGTEAFF.

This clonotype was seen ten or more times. The CDR3 loop reads CANGQGADTEAFF. The CDR3, as DNA: TGTGCCAACGGACAGGGGGCTGACACTGAAGCTTTCTTT. This chain links TRBV10-3 with TRBJ1-1; 11 nucleotides align to TRBD1. Germline V gives CDR1 ENHRY, CDR2 SYGVKD. This CDR3 has 13 residues. J gave up 3 bases and V 10 bases, and 4 bases lay outside the gene matches.

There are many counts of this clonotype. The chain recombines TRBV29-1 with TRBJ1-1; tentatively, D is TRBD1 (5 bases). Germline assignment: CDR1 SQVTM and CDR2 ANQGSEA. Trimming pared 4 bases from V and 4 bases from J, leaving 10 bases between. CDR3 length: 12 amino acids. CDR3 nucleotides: TGCAGCGTTGCTCAGGGTACCACTGAAGCTTTCTTT. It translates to CSVAQGTTEAFF.

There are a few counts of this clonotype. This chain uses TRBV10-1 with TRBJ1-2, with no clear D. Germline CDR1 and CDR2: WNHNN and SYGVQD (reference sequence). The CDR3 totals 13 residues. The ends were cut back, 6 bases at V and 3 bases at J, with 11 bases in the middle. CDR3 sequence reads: CASSGRPDYGYTF. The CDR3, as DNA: TGCGCCAGCAGCGGACGCCCTGACTATGGCTACACCTTC.

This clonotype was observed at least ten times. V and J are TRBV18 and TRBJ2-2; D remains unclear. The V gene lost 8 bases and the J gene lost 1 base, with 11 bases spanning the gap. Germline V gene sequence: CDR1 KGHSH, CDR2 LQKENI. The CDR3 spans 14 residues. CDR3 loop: CASSPRRNTGELFF. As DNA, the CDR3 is TGTGCCAGCAGCCCCCGCAGGAACACCGGGGAGCTGTTTTTT. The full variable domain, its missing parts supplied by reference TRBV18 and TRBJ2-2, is NAGVMQNPRHLVRRRGQEARLRCSPMKGHSHVYWYRQLPEEGLKFMVYLQKENIIDESGMPKERFSAEFPKEGPSILRIQQVVRGDSAAYFCASSPRRNTGELFFGEGSRLTVL.

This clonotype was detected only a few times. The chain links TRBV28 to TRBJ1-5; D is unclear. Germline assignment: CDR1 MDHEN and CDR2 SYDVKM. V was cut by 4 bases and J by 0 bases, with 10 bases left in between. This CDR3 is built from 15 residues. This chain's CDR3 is CASSSALYSNQPQHF. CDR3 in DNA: TGTGCCAGCAGTTCAGCCCTGTATAGCAATCAGCCCCAGCATTTT. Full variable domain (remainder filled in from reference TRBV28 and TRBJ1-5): DVKVTQSSRYLVKRTGEKVFLECVQDMDHENMFWYRQDPGLGLRLIYFSYDVKMKEKGDIPEGYSVSREKKERFSLILESASTNQTSMYLCASSSALYSNQPQHFGDGTRLSIL.

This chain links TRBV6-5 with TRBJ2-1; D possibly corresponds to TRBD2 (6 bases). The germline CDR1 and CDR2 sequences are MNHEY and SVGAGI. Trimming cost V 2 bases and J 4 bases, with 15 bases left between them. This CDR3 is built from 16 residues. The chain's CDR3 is CASSYGGSGSYNEQFF. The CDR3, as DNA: TGTGCCAGCAGTTACGGGGGGTCCGGGAGTTACAATGAGCAGTTCTTC.